The 27 T cell receptor beta chains presented below share a single source sample, sequenced in a study of blood T cells in healthy people across ages. A second about 6 to 12 cycle PCR used barcoded and J-beta primers. TCRdb called the 5' RACE reads again in MiXCR, with one record for every CDR3 protein. In the table there are over a million distinct CDR3 sequences, roughly two fifths of which are singletons. Source material: blood. The receptors were sampled from a woman aged 18-30 years in good health.

The V and J genes are TRBV20-1 and TRBJ2-5; D may be TRBD1 (7 bases). This CDR3 spans 13 amino acids. Germline values: CDR1 DFQATT, CDR2 SNEGSKA (reference sequence). Trimming stripped 4 bases from V and 4 bases from J, with 13 bases between. DNA of the CDR3: TGCAGTGCTACCCAGGGGGGTAGAGAGACCCAGTACTTC. This gives the protein CSATQGGRETQYF.

This chain uses TRBV15 with TRBJ2-3; D remains ambiguous. Trimming removed 8 bases at V and 6 bases at J, with 12 bases between. Germline CDR1 and CDR2: LNHNV and YYDKDF (reference sequence). The CDR3 consists of 12 residues. The CDR3 spells CATASMGDTQYF. In DNA form, the CDR3 reads TGTGCCACCGCGTCTATGGGCGATACGCAGTATTTT.

This clonotype was observed a handful of times. The CDR3 sequence is CASSYSGGDVDTQYF. The CDR3 DNA follows: TGTGCCAGCAGTTACTCAGGTGGGGATGTAGATACGCAGTATTTT. This rearrangement joins TRBV6-2 or TRBV6-3 to TRBJ2-3, with D hard to call. Germline-derived CDR1 and CDR2 are MNHEY and SVGEGT. Deletions cut 0 bases from V and 5 bases from J, with 12 bases between. This CDR3 region has 15 residues.

In its sample, this clonotype was seen many times. The chain has TRBV18 and TRBJ2-3, with 8 bases that match TRBD2. Losses at the gene ends were 3 bases for V and 3 bases for J; bases not matched to a gene: 5. CDR1 is KGHSH and CDR2 is LQKENI in the germline V gene. The CDR3 is 15 amino acids. CDR3 amino acids: CASSPTGGSTDTQYF. The CDR3 DNA is TGTGCCAGCTCACCGACGGGGGGGTCGACAGATACGCAGTATTTT.

A word on this clonotype: The junction departs from germline at one end; a sequencing error may be responsible. V gene TRBV6-1 combines with J gene TRBJ1-2, with unresolved D. The CDR3 totals 11 residues. The germline CDR1 and CDR2 sequences are MNHNS and SASEGT. The CDR3 coding sequence is TGTGCCAACAGTGCGCTCTATGGCTACACCTTC. This sequence encodes CANSALYGYTF.

This clonotype was counted once. The genes are TRBV5-1 and TRBJ2-2; 8 bases map to TRBD1. V trimming: 5 bases; J trimming: 3 bases; junction bases outside the gene matches: 6. Germline V lookup: CDR1 SGHRS, CDR2 YFSETQ. CDR3 size: 15 residues. The chain's CDR3 is CASSNGQGDTGELFF. CDR3 coding DNA: TGCGCCAGCAGTAATGGACAGGGCGACACCGGGGAGCTGTTTTTT.

The rearrangement joins TRBV28 to TRBJ2-3; 9 bases line up with TRBD2. The germline V gene has CDR1 MDHEN and CDR2 SYDVKM. Trimming removed 9 bases from V and 2 bases from J; junction bases left unmatched: 9. The CDR3 runs to 15 residues. CDR3 bases: TGTGCCAGTTCCAGGACTAGCGAAGTCACAGATACGCAGTATTTT. Its protein is CASSRTSEVTDTQYF. The full variable domain, its missing parts supplied by reference TRBV28 and TRBJ2-3, is DVKVTQSSRYLVKRTGEKVFLECVQDMDHENMFWYRQDPGLGLRLIYFSYDVKMKEKGDIPEGYSVSREKKERFSLILESASTNQTSMYLCASSRTSEVTDTQYFGPGTRLTVL.

The chain employs TRBV12-3 or TRBV12-4 and TRBJ2-4; a possible D gene is TRBD1 (5 bases). The CDR3 has 11 amino acids. Trimming pared 1 base from V and 15 bases from J, leaving 10 bases between. As DNA, the CDR3 is TGTGCCAGCAGTTTAGGACGCGACAGGTACTTC. This encodes CASSLGRDRYF.

This clonotype has just a few counts. The rearrangement links TRBV9 to TRBJ2-3; the match to TRBD2 covers 7 bases. Unmatched junction bases numbered 6, after V lost 3 bases and J lost 2 bases. The CDR3 has 15 amino acids. Germline V CDR1 and CDR2: SGDLS, YYNGEE. CDR3 in amino acids: CASSAGGTNTDTQYF. CDR3 DNA sequence: TGTGCCAGCAGCGCTGGGGGGACTAACACAGATACGCAGTATTTT.

This clonotype was seen a few times. For the CDR3, the DNA is TGTGCCATCAGTCCAGGGGCAGATACGCAGTATTTT. Amino acid sequence: CAISPGADTQYF. The chain joins TRBV10-3 to TRBJ2-3; D possibly corresponds to TRBD1 (6 bases). The CDR3 runs 12 residues. CDR1 and CDR2 (germline): ENHRY, SYGVKD. V gave up 5 bases and J gave up 4 bases, with 7 bases separating them.

Only a few counts were recorded for this clonotype. V usage is TRBV5-1 and J usage is TRBJ2-7; D not resolved. This CDR3 is built from 15 residues. Germline V CDR1 and CDR2: SGHRS, YFSETQ. V lost 0 bases to trimming and J lost 4 bases, with 14 bases between them. The CDR3 protein is CASSLAPSHIYEQYF. The CDR3 nucleotides are TGCGCCAGCAGCTTGGCTCCGTCCCATATTTACGAGCAGTACTTC.

V gene TRBV27 combines with J gene TRBJ2-1, with 14 positions matching TRBD2. The J call may be wrong; the DNA end is better matched by TRBJ2-7. The germline V gene encodes CDR1 MNHEY and CDR2 SMNVEV (reference sequence). The CDR3 has 16 amino acids. The DNA for the CDR3 is TGTGCCAGCAGTTCGCCGACTAGCGGGAGGGGGAATGAGCAGTACTTC. This encodes CASSSPTSGRGNEQYF.

V is TRBV6-2 or TRBV6-3 and J is TRBJ2-7; TRBD2 agrees at 7 bases. The CDR3 spans 14 residues. Trimming took 6 bases from V and 4 from J; bases not matched to a gene: 9. Per germline, CDR1 MNHEY and CDR2 SVGEGT. The CDR3 DNA reads TGTGCCAGCAGCCCAAGGCGGGGGATGTACGAGCAGTACTTC. Amino acid sequence: CASSPRRGMYEQYF.

The chain employs TRBV4-2 and TRBJ2-2; D is ambiguous. The germline V gene has CDR1 LGHNA and CDR2 YNFKEQ. The CDR3 consists of 14 residues. Deletions cut 1 base from V and 7 bases from J, with 10 bases between. The CDR3 nucleotides read TGTGCCAGCAGCCAAGGGGGTGTCCACGGGGAGCTGTTTTTT. Its protein is CASSQGGVHGELFF.

The chain recombines TRBV5-1 with TRBJ1-1; TRBD1 matches at 7 bases. The CDR3 runs 14 residues. Per the germline V gene, CDR1 is SGHRS and CDR2 is YFSETQ. The V segment lost 0 bases and the J segment 6 bases; nucleotides outside the gene matches: 5. CDR3 bases: TGCGCCAGCAGCTTGGGACAGGGTATGGCTGAAGCTTTCTTT. Encoded protein: CASSLGQGMAEAFF.

V and J are TRBV6-1 and TRBJ1-1; 7 bases align to TRBD1. CDR1 MNHNS and CDR2 SASEGT come from the germline V gene. Trimming cost V 11 bases and J 0 bases; bases outside gene matches: 12. The CDR3 is 15 residues long. In DNA form, the CDR3 reads TGTGCCGTACGATCGGGACAGCCCATGAACACTGAAGCTTTCTTT. Translating gives CAVRSGQPMNTEAFF.

This sequence joins TRBV27 and TRBJ2-5; TRBD2 might be the D (5 bases). The J call may be faulty, since TRBJ2-7 better matches the DNA end. CDR1 is MNHEY, CDR2 SMNVEV, per germline (reference sequence). This CDR3 contains 17 residues. The CDR3 loop is CASSLRGLAELKYEQYF. As DNA, the CDR3 is TGTGCCAGCAGTTTGAGAGGGCTGGCGGAACTAAAATACGAGCAGTACTTC.

The chain joins TRBV7-9 to TRBJ1-2; D is uncertain. Germline CDR1 reads SEHNR; CDR2 reads FQNEAQ (reference sequence). The CDR3 contains 13 residues. Trimming removed 0 bases at V and 8 bases at J, with 10 bases between. CDR3 residues: CASSLAGTEGYTF. The DNA of the CDR3 is TGTGCCAGCAGCTTAGCCGGCACTGAGGGCTACACCTTC.

V gene TRBV12-3 or TRBV12-4 combines with J gene TRBJ2-7; TRBD1 aligns across 8 bases. The CDR3 sequence is 15 residues long. Germline trimming cut 3 bases from V and 2 bases from J; bases unmatched to any gene: 6. The DNA of the CDR3 is TGTGCCAGCAGTTTTGGGGACAGGCCTACCTACGAGCAGTACTTC. It yields the protein CASSFGDRPTYEQYF.

The chain joins TRBV28 to TRBJ2-5; D is possibly TRBD2 (6 bases). TRBJ2-7 explains the end of the DNA better; the J call may be wrong. This CDR3 has 14 amino acids. Germline V CDR1 and CDR2: MDHEN, SYDVKM. CDR3 bases: TGTGCCAGCAGACGACTAGAAGTGTGGTACGAGCAGTACTTC. This gives the protein CASRRLEVWYEQYF.

This chain connects TRBV12-3 or TRBV12-4 to TRBJ1-1; TRBD1 aligns across 11 bases. The V gene end was trimmed by 6 bases and the J gene end by 7 bases; junction bases not matched to a gene: 4. The CDR3 is 13 amino acids. In nucleotides, the CDR3 is TGTGCCAGCAGCAGGGACAGGGGGAATGAAGCTTTCTTT. Translating it yields CASSRDRGNEAFF.

This clonotype came up many times. V gene TRBV7-2 combines with J gene TRBJ2-2; possibly TRBD1 for D (6 bases). CDR1 is SGHTA, CDR2 FQGNSA, per germline. V gave up 3 bases and J gave up 2 bases, with 7 bases separating them. The CDR3 length is 14 residues. In nucleotides, the CDR3 is TGTGCCAGCAGCTTGGACAGTAACACCGGGGAGCTGTTTTTT. Translation gives CASSLDSNTGELFF.

The gene calls are TRBV29-1 and TRBJ2-5, with a possible D match to TRBD2 (6 bases). Per germline, CDR1 SQVTM and CDR2 ANQGSEA. Trimming took 4 bases from V and 5 from J, leaving 14 bases between them. The CDR3 is 13 residues long. CDR3 DNA sequence: TGCAGCGTTGTTTGGCGGGGTTGGGAGACCCAGTACTTC. Protein sequence: CSVVWRGWETQYF.

This clonotype was counted a few times. The chain has TRBV7-3 and TRBJ1-2; 10 positions agree with TRBD1. After removal of 1 base from V and 7 bases from J, the junction contained 6 bases not matched to a gene. CDR1 and CDR2 (germline): SGHTA, FQGTGA. There are 15 residues in the CDR3. In DNA, the CDR3 is TGTGCCAGCAGCTTAAGCGGGACAGGGGAGTCTGGCTACACCTTC. It codes for CASSLSGTGESGYTF.

The chain links TRBV27 to TRBJ2-1; D is ambiguous. Germline V gene sequence: CDR1 MNHEY, CDR2 SMNVEV (reference sequence). The CDR3 totals 15 residues. Trimming cost V 3 bases and J 3 bases, with 12 bases left between them. In DNA form, the CDR3 reads TGTGCCAGCAGTTTTGGCGACCCGTTCTACAATGAGCAGTTCTTC. Translated, it gives CASSFGDPFYNEQFF.

This clonotype showed up just a few times. The V call is TRBV5-4, the J call TRBJ2-7, with D perhaps assigned TRBD1 or TRBD2 (5 bases each). This CDR3 is built from 16 residues. Germline lookup yields CDR1 SGHNT and CDR2 YYREEE (reference sequence). The V gene lost 1 base and the J gene lost 4 bases, with 18 bases spanning the gap. The CDR3 sequence: CASSLMAPRDGYEQYF. DNA for the CDR3: TGTGCCAGCAGCTTGATGGCCCCTAGGGACGGTTACGAGCAGTACTTC. The full variable domain, its missing parts supplied by reference TRBV5-4 and TRBJ2-7, is ETGVTQSPTHLIKTRGQQVTLRCSSQSGHNTVSWYQQALGQGPQFIFQYYREEENGRGNFPPRFSGLQFPNYSSELNVNALELDDSALYLCASSLMAPRDGYEQYFGPGTRLTVT.

This chain connects TRBV25-1 to TRBJ1-2; the D gene is possibly TRBD1 (5 bases). Trimming took 5 bases from V and 6 from J, leaving 19 bases between them. Germline assignment: CDR1 MGHDK and CDR2 SYGVNS. CDR3 length: 15 residues. The CDR3 DNA sequence: TGTGCCAGCAGTACACTGTGGGGCCCGAGAAATGGCTACACCTTC. Translation gives CASSTLWGPRNGYTF.